Sequencing of this T cell receptor beta chain was carried out in a study of blood T cell repertoires in COVID-19. Study as a whole: Samples came from the United States, Italy and Spain, spanning acute and convalescent COVID-19. PBMCs, B-cell-depleted T cells, or T cells provided the cDNA or gDNA that made up the material.

Study processing details: Researchers report that nucleated cell counts were estimated from reference gene primer amplification. Clones were sequenced by immunoSEQ multiplex PCR, and TCRdb holds only the in-frame ones, with some missing. V and J calls and clone size are as listed in that table; D and trimming were resolved from the DNA. The repertoire holds fewer than 300,000 clones, with approximately 91% as singletons. The germline V gene encodes CDR1 MNHNY and CDR2 SVGAGI (reference sequence). V gave up 5 bases and J gave up 1 base, with 15 bases separating them. This CDR3 comprises 16 residues. Input material: peripheral blood. V and J are TRBV6-6 and TRBJ1-5; D gene uncertain. The sequence came from a woman aged 25-40 years with acute or convalescent COVID-19. CDR3 sequence reads: CASSGRQGGSNQPQHF. CDR3 coding DNA: TGTGCCAGCAGTGGAAGACAAGGTGGAAGCAATCAGCCCCAGCATTTT.